This T cell receptor (beta chain) was retrieved from a study of blood T cell repertoires in COVID-19. Looking at the study overall: Whether acute or convalescent, the COVID-19 samples came from the United States, Italy and Spain.

The repertoire was sequenced with immunoSEQ multiplex PCR; TCRdb's copy has only in-frame clones and lacks some. The data contain tens of thousands of clones, 75% to 85% of them singletons. Germline CDR1 SGHDN, CDR2 FVKESK. CDR3 length: 14 residues. Trimming left V 0 bases short and J 4 bases short, with 9 bases between. The TCR was taken from a human donor in a cohort sampled during active COVID-19. The specimen was peripheral blood. V usage is TRBV14 and J usage is TRBJ2-5; possibly TRBD1 for D (5 bases). The chain's CDR3 is CASSQDPGPETQYF. CDR3 bases: TGTGCCAGCAGCCAAGATCCAGGGCCAGAGACCCAGTACTTC.